These T cell receptor beta chains were read from a single sample in a study of T cell repertoires in cytomegalovirus infection. From the reads, TCRdb called clonotypes with MiXCR, one entry per CDR3 protein. The repertoire holds around 300,000 distinct CDR3 sequences, with around 20% as singletons. These TCRs' antigens remain unknown. This specimen consisted of cultured PBMCs, obtained from culture after CMV antigen stimulation. These TCRs come from a human donor in good health (CMV status not recorded). Some clones in this sample may be carry-over from other donors' samples. The CDR3 runs from the conserved cysteine through the conserved F or W. A D gene is named only where the DNA matches it firmly. Size is stated for part of the rows, as once, few or many counts, or as a class when the clone is expanded.

clone size	J gene	V gene	D gene	CDR3 DNA	CDR3 protein
few	TRBJ2-5	TRBV20-1	TRBD2	TGCAGTGCTAGGTCCCCAAGGCTAGCGGAACAAGAGACCCAGTACTTC	CSARSPRLAEQETQYF
-	TRBJ2-2	TRBV10-3	TRBD2	TGTGCCATCAGTCCCCTACTAGCGGGAGGATCCGCGAACACCGGGGAGCTGTTTTTT	CAISPLLAGGSANTGELFF
-	TRBJ1-3	TRBV29-1	-	TGCAGCGACCCAACCCTCCGTAGACAGACCAACCTCTCTGGAAACACCATATATTTT	CSDPTLRRQTNLSGNTIYF
few	TRBJ2-1	TRBV11-2	-	TGTGCCAGCAAACAGGTTCACAATGAGCAGTTCTTC	CASKQVHNEQFF
many	TRBJ2-7	TRBV7-8	-	TGTGCCAGCACCCCTGAGGGGATCCGAGGACCCTACGAGCAGTACTTC	CASTPEGIRGPYEQYF
-	TRBJ2-1	TRBV4-1	TRBD1	TGCGCCAGCAGCCAATCGACAGGGTATCGTGAGCAGTTCTTC	CASSQSTGYREQFF
few	TRBJ1-4	TRBV7-2	TRBD1	TGTGCCAGCAGCCTACAGGGGAATGGGGAAAAACTGTTTTTT	CASSLQGNGEKLFF
-	TRBJ1-1	TRBV29-1	-	TGCAGCGTTGACTATGGTCCCACTGAAGCTTTCTTT	CSVDYGPTEAFF
-	TRBJ1-1	TRBV27	TRBD1	TGTGCCAGCAGTTGGGACAGCAACACTGAAGCTTTCTTT	CASSWDSNTEAFF
-	TRBJ1-3	TRBV12-3/TRBV12-4	-	TGTGCCAGCAGTTTATGGGGAATAGGTGGAAACACCATATATTTT	CASSLWGIGGNTIYF
few	TRBJ1-1	TRBV9	TRBD1	TGTGCCAGCAGCGAACAGGGGTTGGAGAACACTGAAGCTTTCTTT	CASSEQGLENTEAFF
-	TRBJ1-2	TRBV27	-	TGTGCCAGCAGCCCTTGGGGGATACAGAATTCAGGCTACACCTTC	CASSPWGIQNSGYTF
-	TRBJ2-5	TRBV12-3/TRBV12-4	-	TGTGCCAGCAGCCCAACTAGTTTTCAAGAGACCCAGTACTTC	CASSPTSFQETQYF
-	TRBJ2-1	TRBV27	-	TGTGCCAGCAGAGTTGGCTCCTACAATGAGCAGTTCTTC	CASRVGSYNEQFF
-	TRBJ2-1	TRBV27	TRBD2	TGTGCCACCCGAGGACTAGCGGGGTTAAATGAGCAGTTCTTC	CATRGLAGLNEQFF
-	TRBJ2-1	TRBV20-1	TRBD2	TGCAGTGCTAGAGACGCGGGAGGGACGAATGAGCAGTTCTTC	CSARDAGGTNEQFF
-	TRBJ2-3	TRBV20-1	-	TGCAGTGCTAGTATGGCTAAACTCACAGATACGCAGTATTTT	CSASMAKLTDTQYF
-	TRBJ2-2	TRBV29-1	-	TGCAGCGTTGGGGGGCCCACCGGGGAGCTGTTTTTT	CSVGGPTGELFF
-	TRBJ2-1	TRBV12-3/TRBV12-4	TRBD2	TGTGCCAGCAGCTCCGGGACTAGCGGGAGGATCAACAATGAGCAGTTCTTC	CASSSGTSGRINNEQFF
few	TRBJ2-7	TRBV7-2	TRBD1	TGTGCCAGCAGCTTTACAGGGGTCGACGAGCAGTACTTC	CASSFTGVDEQYF
-	TRBJ2-5	TRBV20-1	-	TGCAGTGCGCGGAGGGCTAGCAAAGAGACCCAGTACTTC	CSARRASKETQYF
-	TRBJ2-2	TRBV4-1	TRBD2	TGCGCCAGCAGCCAAACAGCGGGAGGGCCGGGCGGGGAGCTGTTTTTT	CASSQTAGGPGGELFF
-	TRBJ2-1	TRBV12-3/TRBV12-4	-	TGTGCCAGCCGGGGGGCCAAAAAGGGGCACAATGAGCAGTTCTTC	CASRGAKKGHNEQFF
many	TRBJ2-5	TRBV6-2/TRBV6-3	TRBD2	TGTGCCAGCAGTTTGCTAGCGGGATTCCAAGAGACCCAGTACTTC	CASSLLAGFQETQYF
-	TRBJ2-5	TRBV24-1	-	TGTGCCACCAGTGATGCCGGGGGCGCTGAGACCCAGTACTTC	CATSDAGGAETQYF
few	TRBJ2-1	TRBV3-1	-	TGTGCCAGCAGCCAAGAAGGCGTGGCCCCGTGGAATGAGCAGTTCTTC	CASSQEGVAPWNEQFF
many	TRBJ1-6	TRBV7-2	-	TGTGCCAGCAGCTTGTCAGGGGCTTCACCCCTCCACTTT	CASSLSGASPLHF
-	TRBJ2-2	TRBV12-3/TRBV12-4	-	TGTGCCAGCAGTCCGTGGACTATTAACGGGGAGCTGTTTTTT	CASSPWTINGELFF
-	TRBJ2-1	TRBV27	-	TGTGCCAGCAGGACACAGGGTCGGTATGAGCAGTTCTTC	CASRTQGRYEQFF
-	TRBJ2-1	TRBV4-2	TRBD2	TGTGCCAGCAGCCAAGAAACTAGCGGGATTATTAATGAGCAGTTCTTC	CASSQETSGIINEQFF
few	TRBJ2-1	TRBV27	-	TGTGCCAGCAGTACAACTGACAGATTCTACAATGAGCAGTTCTTC	CASSTTDRFYNEQFF
-	TRBJ1-1	TRBV7-6	-	TGTGCCAGCAGCACCCGGGACACCAACCGGACTGAAGCTTTCTTT	CASSTRDTNRTEAFF
-	TRBJ1-4	TRBV5-6	-	TGTGCCAGCAGCCTAGGACATTCCGGGAATGAAAAACTGTTTTTT	CASSLGHSGNEKLFF
many	TRBJ1-3	TRBV7-2	-	TGTGCCAGCAGCTTACGGGGAGCTGGAAACACCATATATTTT	CASSLRGAGNTIYF
-	TRBJ2-5	TRBV10-3	TRBD1	TGTGCCATCAGTCCGGGACAGGGGCAAGAGACCCAGTACTTC	CAISPGQGQETQYF
many	TRBJ2-2	TRBV7-8	TRBD2	TGTGCCAGCAGCTTAAGGCTAGCGGGAGTAGGAACCGGGGAGCTGTTTTTT	CASSLRLAGVGTGELFF
many	TRBJ2-5	TRBV12-3/TRBV12-4	-	TGTGCCAGCAGTGCCGACAGCCAAGAGACCCAGTACTTC	CASSADSQETQYF
-	TRBJ2-1	TRBV7-2	-	TGTGCCAGCAGCTCCGCTCCATCCTACAATGAGCAGTTCTTC	CASSSAPSYNEQFF
-	TRBJ2-5	TRBV12-3/TRBV12-4	-	TGTGCCAGCAACCCGACAGGTCTAGGAGAGACCCAGTACTTC	CASNPTGLGETQYF
few	TRBJ2-2	TRBV2	-	TGTGCCAGCACGGTGGGGAGTAACACCGGGGAGCTGTTTTTT	CASTVGSNTGELFF